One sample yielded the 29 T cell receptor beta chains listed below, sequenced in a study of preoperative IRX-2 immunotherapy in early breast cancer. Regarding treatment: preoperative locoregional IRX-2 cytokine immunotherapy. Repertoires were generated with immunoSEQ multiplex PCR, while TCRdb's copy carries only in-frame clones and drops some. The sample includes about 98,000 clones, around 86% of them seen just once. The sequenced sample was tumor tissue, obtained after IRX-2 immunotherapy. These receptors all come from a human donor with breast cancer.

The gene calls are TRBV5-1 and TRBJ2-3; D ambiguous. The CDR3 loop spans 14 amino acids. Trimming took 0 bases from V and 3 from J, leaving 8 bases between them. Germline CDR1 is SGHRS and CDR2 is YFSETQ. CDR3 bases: TGCGCCAGCAGCTTGGGCGGAATGACAGATACGCAGTATTTT. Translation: CASSLGGMTDTQYF. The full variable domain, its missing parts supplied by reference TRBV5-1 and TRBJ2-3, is KAGVTQTPRYLIKTRGQQVTLSCSPISGHRSVSWYQQTPGQGLQFLFEYFSETQRNKGNFPGRFSGRQFSNSRSEMNVSTLELGDSALYLCASSLGGMTDTQYFGPGTRLTVL.

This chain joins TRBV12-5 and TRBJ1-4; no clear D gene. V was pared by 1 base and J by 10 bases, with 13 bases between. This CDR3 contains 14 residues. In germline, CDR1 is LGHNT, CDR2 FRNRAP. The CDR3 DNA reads TGTGCTAGTGGTTTGGATAGAGATCTGGGAAAACTGTTTTTT. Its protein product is CASGLDRDLGKLFF.

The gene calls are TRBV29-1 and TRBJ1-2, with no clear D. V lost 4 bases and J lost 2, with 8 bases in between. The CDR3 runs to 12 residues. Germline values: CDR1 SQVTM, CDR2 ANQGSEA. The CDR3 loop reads CSVGGINYGYTF. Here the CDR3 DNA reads TGCAGCGTTGGCGGTATCAACTATGGCTACACCTTC.

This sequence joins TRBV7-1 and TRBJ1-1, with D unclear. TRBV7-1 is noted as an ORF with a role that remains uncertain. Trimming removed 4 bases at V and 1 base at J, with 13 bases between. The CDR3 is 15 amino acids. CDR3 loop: CASSLFPGGNTEAFF. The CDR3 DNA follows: TGTGCCAGCAGCTTATTCCCGGGTGGGAACACTGAAGCTTTCTTT.

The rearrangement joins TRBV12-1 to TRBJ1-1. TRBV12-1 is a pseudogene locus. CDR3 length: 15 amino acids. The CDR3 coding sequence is TGTGCCAGGGGAAGGGGAGGAAGTGGGTTGACTGAAGCTTTCTTT. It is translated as CARGRGGSGLTEAFF.

The CDR3 loop reads CASSPRGFRETQYF. Here the CDR3 DNA reads TGTGCCAGCAGCCCACGTGGGTTTCGAGAGACCCAGTACTTC. The chain links TRBV28 to TRBJ2-5; D is unclear. The germline V gene has CDR1 MDHEN and CDR2 SYDVKM. The CDR3 sequence is 14 residues long. Trimming took off 6 bases at V and 4 bases at J, with 15 bases between the two ends.

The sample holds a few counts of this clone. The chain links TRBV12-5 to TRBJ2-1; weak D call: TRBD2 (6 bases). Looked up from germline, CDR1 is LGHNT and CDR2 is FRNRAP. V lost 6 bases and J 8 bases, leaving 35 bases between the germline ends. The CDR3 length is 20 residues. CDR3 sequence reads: CASGENRFFGTPSEKYEQFF. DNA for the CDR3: TGTGCTAGTGGCGAGAACCGATTTTTCGGGACTCCGTCAGAGAAGTATGAGCAGTTCTTC.

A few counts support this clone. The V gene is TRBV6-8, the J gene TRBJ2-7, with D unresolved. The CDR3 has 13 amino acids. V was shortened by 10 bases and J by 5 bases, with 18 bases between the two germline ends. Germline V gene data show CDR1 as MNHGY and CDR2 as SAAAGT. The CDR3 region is CATTYEGSHEQYF. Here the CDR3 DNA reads TGTGCCACGACCTATGAAGGGTCCCACGAGCAGTACTTC.

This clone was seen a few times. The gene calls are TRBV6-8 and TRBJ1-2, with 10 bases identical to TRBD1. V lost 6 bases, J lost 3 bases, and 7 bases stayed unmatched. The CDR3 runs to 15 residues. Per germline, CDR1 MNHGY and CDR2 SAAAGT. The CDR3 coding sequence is TGTGCCAGCAGACGAGGGACAGGGGATCACTATGGCTACACCTTC. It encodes CASRRGTGDHYGYTF.

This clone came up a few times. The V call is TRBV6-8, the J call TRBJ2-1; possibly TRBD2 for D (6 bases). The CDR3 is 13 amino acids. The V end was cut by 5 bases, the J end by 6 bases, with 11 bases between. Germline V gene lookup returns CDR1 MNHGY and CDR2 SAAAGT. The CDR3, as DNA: TGTGCCAGCAGTGGCTTGGGGGGCAATGAGCAGTTCTTC. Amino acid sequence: CASSGLGGNEQFF.

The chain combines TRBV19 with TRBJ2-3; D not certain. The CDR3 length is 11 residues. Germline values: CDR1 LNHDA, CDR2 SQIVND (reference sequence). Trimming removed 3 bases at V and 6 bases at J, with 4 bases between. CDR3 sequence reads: CASSIVDTQYF. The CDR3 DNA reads TGTGCCAGTAGTATCGTCGATACGCAGTATTTT. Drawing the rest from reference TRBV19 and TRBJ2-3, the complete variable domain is DGGITQSPKYLFRKEGQNVTLSCEQNLNHDAMYWYRQDPGQGLRLIYYSQIVNDFQKGDIAEGYSVSREKKESFPLTVTSAQKNPTAFYLCASSIVDTQYFGPGTRLTVL.

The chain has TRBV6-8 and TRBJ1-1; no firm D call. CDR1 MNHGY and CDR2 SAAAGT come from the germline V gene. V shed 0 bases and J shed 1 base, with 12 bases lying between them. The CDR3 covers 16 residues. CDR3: CASSYSRQSTNTEAFF. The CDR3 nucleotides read TGTGCCAGCAGTTACTCGCGTCAGTCAACGAACACTGAAGCTTTCTTT.

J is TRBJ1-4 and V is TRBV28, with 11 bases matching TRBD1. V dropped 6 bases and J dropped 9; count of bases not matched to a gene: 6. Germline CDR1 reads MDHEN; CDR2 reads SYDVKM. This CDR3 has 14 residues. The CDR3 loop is CASRTGTGGQKLFF. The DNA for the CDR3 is TGTGCCAGCAGGACCGGGACAGGGGGACAAAAACTGTTTTTT.

CDR3 coding DNA: TGTGCCAGCTCACCCCCAAATTGGGGGGCTGGGGCCAACGTCCTGACTTTC. Amino acids: CASSPPNWGAGANVLTF. The chain uses TRBV18 and TRBJ2-6, with a tentative D call TRBD2 (6 bases). Trimming removed 3 bases from V and 2 bases from J, with 14 bases in between. This CDR3 is 17 amino acids long. Germline lookup yields CDR1 KGHSH and CDR2 LQKENI.

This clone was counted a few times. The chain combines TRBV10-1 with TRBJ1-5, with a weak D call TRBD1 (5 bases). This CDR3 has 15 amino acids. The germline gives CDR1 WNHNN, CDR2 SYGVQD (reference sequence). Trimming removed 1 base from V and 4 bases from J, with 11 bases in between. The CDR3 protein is CASSEWGGINQPQHF. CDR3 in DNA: TGCGCCAGCAGTGAGTGGGGGGGGATAAATCAGCCCCAGCATTTT.

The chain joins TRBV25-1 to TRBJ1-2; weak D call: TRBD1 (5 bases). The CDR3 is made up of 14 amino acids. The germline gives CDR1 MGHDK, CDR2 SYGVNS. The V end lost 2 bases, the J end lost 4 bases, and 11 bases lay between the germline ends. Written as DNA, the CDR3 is TGTGCCAGCAGTGAACAGGGCCAACCCTATGGCTACACCTTC. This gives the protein CASSEQGQPYGYTF.

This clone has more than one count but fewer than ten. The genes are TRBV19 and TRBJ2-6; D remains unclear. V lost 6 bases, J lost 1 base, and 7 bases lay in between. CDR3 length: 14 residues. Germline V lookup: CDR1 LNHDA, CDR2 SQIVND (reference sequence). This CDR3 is CASRQLSGANVLTF. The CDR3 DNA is TGTGCCAGTAGACAGTTGTCTGGGGCCAACGTCCTGACTTTC. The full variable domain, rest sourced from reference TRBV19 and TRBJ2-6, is DGGITQSPKYLFRKEGQNVTLSCEQNLNHDAMYWYRQDPGQGLRLIYYSQIVNDFQKGDIAEGYSVSREKKESFPLTVTSAQKNPTAFYLCASRQLSGANVLTFGAGSRLTVL.

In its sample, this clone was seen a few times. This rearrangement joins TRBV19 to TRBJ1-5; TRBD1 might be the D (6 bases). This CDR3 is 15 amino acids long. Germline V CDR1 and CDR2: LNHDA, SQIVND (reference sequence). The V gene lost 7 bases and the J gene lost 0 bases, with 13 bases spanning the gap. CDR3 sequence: CASTRTVVSNQPQHF. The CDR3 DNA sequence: TGTGCCAGTACTAGGACAGTAGTTAGCAATCAGCCCCAGCATTTT.

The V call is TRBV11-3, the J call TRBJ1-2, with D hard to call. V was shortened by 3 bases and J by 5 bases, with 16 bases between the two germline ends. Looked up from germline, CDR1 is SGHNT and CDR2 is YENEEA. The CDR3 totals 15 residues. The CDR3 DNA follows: TGTGCCAGCAGCTTGTCGTCCGCGGGCTTTTATGGCTACACCTTC. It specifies CASSLSSAGFYGYTF. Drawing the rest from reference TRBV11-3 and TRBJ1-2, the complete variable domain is EAGVVQSPRYKIIEKKQPVAFWCNPISGHNTLYWYLQNLGQGPELLIRYENEEAVDDSQLPKDRFSAERLKGVDSTLKIQPAELGDSAVYLCASSLSSAGFYGYTFGSGTRLTVV.

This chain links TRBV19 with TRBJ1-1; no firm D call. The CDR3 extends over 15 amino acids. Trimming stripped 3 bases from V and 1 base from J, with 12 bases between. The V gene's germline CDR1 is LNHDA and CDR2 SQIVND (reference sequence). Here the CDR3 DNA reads TGTGCCAGTAGTATCTTTCAGAGGCAGAACACTGAAGCTTTCTTT. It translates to CASSIFQRQNTEAFF.

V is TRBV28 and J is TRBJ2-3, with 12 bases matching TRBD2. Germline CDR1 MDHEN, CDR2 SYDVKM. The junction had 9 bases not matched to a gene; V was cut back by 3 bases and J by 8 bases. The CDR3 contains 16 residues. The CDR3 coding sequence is TGTGCCAGCAGTTTGTGGGCTAGCGGGAGGGCAGCTACGCAGTATTTT. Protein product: CASSLWASGRAATQYF. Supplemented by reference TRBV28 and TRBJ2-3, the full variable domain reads DVKVTQSSRYLVKRTGEKVFLECVQDMDHENMFWYRQDPGLGLRLIYFSYDVKMKEKGDIPEGYSVSREKKERFSLILESASTNQTSMYLCASSLWASGRAATQYFGPGTRLTVL.

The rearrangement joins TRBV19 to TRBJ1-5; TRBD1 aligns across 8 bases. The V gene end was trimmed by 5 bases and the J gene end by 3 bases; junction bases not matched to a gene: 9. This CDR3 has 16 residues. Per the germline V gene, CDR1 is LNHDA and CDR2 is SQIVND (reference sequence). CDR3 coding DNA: TGTGCCAGTAGTTCCAGGACAGGGCAATACAATCAGCCCCAGCATTTT. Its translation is CASSSRTGQYNQPQHF.

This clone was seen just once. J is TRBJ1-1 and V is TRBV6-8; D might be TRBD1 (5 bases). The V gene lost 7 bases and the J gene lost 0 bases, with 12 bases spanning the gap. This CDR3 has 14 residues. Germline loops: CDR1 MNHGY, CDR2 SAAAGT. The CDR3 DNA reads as TGTGCCAGCACCCCTGGGGGGATGAACACTGAAGCTTTCTTT. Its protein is CASTPGGMNTEAFF.

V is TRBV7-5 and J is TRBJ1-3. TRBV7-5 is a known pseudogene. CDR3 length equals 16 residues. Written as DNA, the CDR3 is TGTGCCAGCAGCTCCAACCCCGGGTCCACTGGAAACACCATATATTTT. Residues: CASSSNPGSTGNTIYF.

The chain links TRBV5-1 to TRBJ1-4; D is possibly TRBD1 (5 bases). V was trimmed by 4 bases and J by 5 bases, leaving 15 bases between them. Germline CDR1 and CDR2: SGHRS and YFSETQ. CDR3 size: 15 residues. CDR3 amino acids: CASSPTRGYNEKLFF. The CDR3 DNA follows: TGCGCCAGCAGCCCTACTCGGGGCTACAATGAAAAACTGTTTTTT. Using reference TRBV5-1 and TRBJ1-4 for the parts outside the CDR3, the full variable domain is KAGVTQTPRYLIKTRGQQVTLSCSPISGHRSVSWYQQTPGQGLQFLFEYFSETQRNKGNFPGRFSGRQFSNSRSEMNVSTLELGDSALYLCASSPTRGYNEKLFFGSGTQLSVL.

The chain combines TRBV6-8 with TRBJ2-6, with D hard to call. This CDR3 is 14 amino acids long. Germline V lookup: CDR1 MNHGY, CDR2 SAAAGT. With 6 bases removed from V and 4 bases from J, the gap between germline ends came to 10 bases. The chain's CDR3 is CASSRMIGANVLTF. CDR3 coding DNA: TGTGCCAGCAGCCGAATGATCGGGGCCAACGTCCTGACTTTC.

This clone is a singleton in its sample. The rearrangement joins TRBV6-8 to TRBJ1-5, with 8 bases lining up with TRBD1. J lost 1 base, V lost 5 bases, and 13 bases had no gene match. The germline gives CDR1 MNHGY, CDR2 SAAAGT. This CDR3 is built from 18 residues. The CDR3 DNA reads TGTGCCAGCAGTCGAAACGCTCCAGGGGGCGCAAGCAATCAGCCCCAGCATTTT. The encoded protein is CASSRNAPGGASNQPQHF.

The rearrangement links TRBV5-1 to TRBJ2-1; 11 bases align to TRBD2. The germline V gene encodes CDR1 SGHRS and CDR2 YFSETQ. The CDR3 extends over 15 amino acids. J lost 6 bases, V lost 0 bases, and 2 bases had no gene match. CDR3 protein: CASSLGGTSGNEQFF. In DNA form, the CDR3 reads TGCGCCAGCAGCTTGGGGGGGACTAGCGGCAATGAGCAGTTCTTC.

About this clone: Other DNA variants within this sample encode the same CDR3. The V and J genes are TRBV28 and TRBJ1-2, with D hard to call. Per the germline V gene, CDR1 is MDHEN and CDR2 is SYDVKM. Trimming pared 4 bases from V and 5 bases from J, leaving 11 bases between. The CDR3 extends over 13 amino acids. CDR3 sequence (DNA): TGTGCCAGCAGTTCTGGGCTGGGGTATGGCTACACCTTC. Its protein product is CASSSGLGYGYTF.